This T cell receptor (beta chain) was observed in a study of T cell responses to AZD1222 COVID-19 vaccine. The study's findings and limits: Donors were mostly white British, more females; clonal diversity possibly underestimated. Mapped onto spike, vaccine-associated CD4 TCRs spanned it and were dominant at 160-218 and 743-854. Researchers took repertoire samples only after the peak T cell response had come. Once two AZD1222 doses were given, Spike-specific TCR breadth and depth went up.

Here immunoSEQ multiplex PCR was the method, and the copy in TCRdb shows in-frame clones only, minus some. The table includes more than 95,000 clones, 75% to 90% detected once. V was pared by 8 bases and J by 4 bases, with 12 bases between. The CDR3 is 11 residues long. Looked up from germline, CDR1 is DFQATT and CDR2 is SNEGSKA (reference sequence). With regard to this clone: What it recognizes is unknown.

The origin of this receptor is an adult who received the AZD1222 COVID-19 vaccine. Here the sequenced sample was peripheral blood, taken 28 days after the second AZD1222 dose. The rearrangement uses TRBV20-1 and TRBJ2-7; D possibly corresponds to TRBD2 (5 bases). The CDR3 coding sequence is TGCAGTAACGAGCGGAAATACGAGCAGTACTTC. Amino acid sequence: CSNERKYEQYF.